Below, one T cell receptor beta chain is given with its context. Repertoires were generated with immunoSEQ multiplex PCR, while TCRdb's copy carries only in-frame clones and drops some. The sample holds approximately 150,000 clones, approximately 86% seen once. The roughly 120-subject validation cohort, separate from the approximately 670-subject first cohort, included the donors. This CDR3 region has 15 residues. With 1 base clipped from V and 5 bases from J, the junction kept 5 bases outside the gene matches. Germline CDR1 is SEHNR and CDR2 is FQNEAQ (reference sequence). The data derive from a study of cytomegalovirus exposure and HLA in healthy donors.

The sequenced sample was PBMCs. The receptor was derived from a man between 18 and 35 years old in good health and CMV-seropositive. The genes are TRBV7-9 and TRBJ2-1, with 7 nucleotides matching TRBD1. The CDR3 DNA sequence: TGTGCCAGCAGCTTAGGGGGGACAGTTAACAATGAGCAGTTCTTC. Amino acids: CASSLGGTVNNEQFF.